This T cell receptor beta chain appears in the sequencing data of a study of shared clonotypes between healthy human individuals. The V gene's germline CDR1 is MGHRA and CDR2 YSYEKL. The V gene lost 4 bases and the J gene lost 2 bases, with 14 bases spanning the gap. The CDR3 consists of 16 residues. The assay was immunoSEQ multiplex PCR, and TCRdb's table has in-frame clones only and misses some. The sample lists 1,100,000 or so clones, more than 75% seen once, with under 0.6% in the top ten. The chain joins TRBV4-1 to TRBJ1-4; D gene unclear. The TCR originated in a man younger than 35 in good health. Some clones in this sample may be carry-over from other donors' samples. The sequenced material came from memory CD4+ T cells from PBMCs. Subset here: CD45RA-negative fraction. Here the CDR3 DNA reads TGCGCCAGCAGCCCCCTCGGCGGGCAGACTAATGAAAAACTGTTTTTT. It translates to CASSPLGGQTNEKLFF.